A selection of T cell receptor beta chains follows, all from one sample in a study of beta chain features in type 1 diabetes. This table comes from immunoSEQ multiplex PCR, and its TCRdb copy is limited to in-frame clones, with some not included. The sample yields around 600,000 clones, roughly 12% seen once. Specimen: naive CD4+ T cells from blood. The receptor source for this set is a man aged 25 to 40 with type 1 diabetes. Both conserved end residues are part of each CDR3.

v_call | cdr3_aa
TRBV7-2 | CASSLRGDSYEQYF
TRBV5-4 | CASSLRASGLNEQFF
TRBV5-1 | CASSLSGLINSPLHF
TRBV7-2 | CASSLGQRPEKLFF
TRBV4-3 | CASSQEGSGGGGYTF
TRBV19 | CASSLWARDTGELFF
TRBV4-3 | CASSRGTEYQETQYF
TRBV30 | CAWSPFPGQDVGDNEKLFF
TRBV7-2 | CASSLLAGLDTSTDTQYF
TRBV5-1 | CASSREAGANTEAFF
TRBV7-2 | CASSLDWSRTDTQYF
TRBV4-3 | CASSQGNSRGPSTDTQYF
TRBV10-3 | CAISESTGAGAFF
TRBV6-1 | CASSEYRDRSYNEQFF
TRBV5-4 | CASRRSGQTNYGYTF
TRBV5-1 | CASREVGQTNYGYTF
TRBV2 | CASSRETTNIQYF
TRBV7-3 | CASSLGSWREQFF
TRBV25-1 | CASSSTEYEQYF
TRBV6-1 | CASSDISYNSPLHF
TRBV29-1 | CSVLAPGQGLNEQYF
TRBV7-7 | CASSLGLVTSETQYF
TRBV7-2 | CASTPQPETQYF
TRBV7-9 | CASSLVRDTPNYGYTF
TRBV7-8 | CASSLEVAYEQYF
TRBV9 | CASSAFPGQGAEQYF
TRBV7-2 | CASSSHQGGLSYNEQFF
TRBV18 | CASSRSDQGAHQETQYF
TRBV13 | CASSLGTGTGADSPLHF
TRBV7-2 | CASSLNSRDTYGYTF
TRBV7-2 | CASSLELGWGYTF
TRBV7-3 | CASSLKSGSGANVLTF
TRBV5-4 | CASSLSTHGELFF
TRBV29-1 | CSGGGTGLDTQYF
TRBV28 | CASSSPTGTGNQPQHF
TRBV6-4 | CASSDSDYGYTF
TRBV18 | CASSPPGQGHYGYTF
TRBV27 | CASSLTGTGGGYGYTF
TRBV2 | CASSITGYIYGYTF
TRBV7-9 | CASSPGGTQPQHF
TRBV14 | CASSQGPRGAPGTGELFF
TRBV10-3 | CAISPTGEGHEQYF
TRBV14 | CASSQERRGREPEQFF
TRBV5-1 | CASSLAQGAQKNIQYF
TRBV10-3 | CAISDLAGSTDTQYF
TRBV7-2 | CASSPPGTGAGTEAFF
TRBV2 | CASAGRGYEQYF
TRBV28 | CASTVGDYGYTF
TRBV7-2 | CASSQLGVLETQYF